The entry that follows covers one T cell receptor beta chain sequence. Time point of the sample: pre-sensitization, week 0. Indicated treatment: therapeutic diphenylcyclopropenone sensitization with weekly scalp DPC. The length of the CDR3 is 14 residues. V gave up 5 bases and J gave up 2 bases, with 12 bases separating them. This sample was taken from a study of human T cells and chemical hapten exposure. Overall study: Patch tests put 0.01% DPC on the upper back, read at 6 days.

MiXCR, applied by TCRdb to the RACE reads, yields one record per CDR3 protein. The sample consists of under 300,000 distinct CDR3 sequences, roughly 8.9% of them appearing once. The sequence came from a woman between 40 and 50 years old with alopecia areata. Some clones in this sample may be carry-over from other donors' samples. The source was whole blood, collected in connection with sensitization to the hapten diphenylcyclopropenone (DPC). The chain recombines TRBV12-3 or TRBV12-4 with TRBJ2-5; D might be TRBD2 (6 bases). CDR3 residues: CASSERGLQETQYF. The DNA of the CDR3 is TGTGCCAGCAGTGAAAGGGGACTGCAAGAGACCCAGTACTTC.